These T cell receptor beta chains were read from a single sample in a study of CD8+ T cells in alopecia areata. Profiled with immunoSEQ multiplex PCR; TCRdb holds only in-frame clones, not every one. Of some 200,000 clones detected, 58% appear once; the ten largest clones hold 5.5% to 6%. The material was CD4+ T cells sorted from blood, obtained at week 24, from a patient treated with tofacitinib. These receptors were taken from a human donor with alopecia areata. CDR3s include the opening cysteine and the closing phenylalanine or tryptophan. Fields, in order: D gene, V gene, J gene, clone size, CDR3 DNA, CDR3 protein. A D gene is named only where the DNA matches it firmly. The size entry is marked missing in some rows and otherwise reads once, few, many or a size class.

D gene: NA; V gene: TRBV15; J gene: TRBJ2-3; clone size: NA; CDR3 DNA: TGTGCCACCAGCAGAGATCTAGAACAGATAACGCAGTATTTT; CDR3 protein: CATSRDLEQITQYF
D gene: NA; V gene: TRBV14; J gene: TRBJ2-1; clone size: NA; CDR3 DNA: TGTGCCAGCAGCCTGTACGCACTCCGGAATGAGCAGTTCTTC; CDR3 protein: CASSLYALRNEQFF
D gene: TRBD2; V gene: TRBV20-1; J gene: TRBJ2-3; clone size: few; CDR3 DNA: TGCAGCCGGACTAGAGGGGATACGCAGTATTTT; CDR3 protein: CSRTRGDTQYF
D gene: TRBD2; V gene: TRBV28; J gene: TRBJ2-1; clone size: NA; CDR3 DNA: TGTGCCACCTCACTAGCGGGAGGGCGTTACAATGAGCAGTTCTTC; CDR3 protein: CATSLAGGRYNEQFF
D gene: TRBD2; V gene: TRBV2; J gene: TRBJ2-7; clone size: NA; CDR3 DNA: TGTGCCAGCAGGGCCGGGACTAGTGGGGAGCAGTACTTC; CDR3 protein: CASRAGTSGEQYF
D gene: NA; V gene: TRBV27; J gene: TRBJ2-2; clone size: NA; CDR3 DNA: TGTGCCAGCAGTTATAAGCGAGGCACCGGGGAGCTGTTTTTT; CDR3 protein: CASSYKRGTGELFF
D gene: NA; V gene: TRBV18; J gene: TRBJ2-5; clone size: few; CDR3 DNA: TGTGCCAGCTCACCATTTACGGGCCCCAGCGGGGAGACCCAGTACTTC; CDR3 protein: CASSPFTGPSGETQYF
D gene: TRBD1; V gene: TRBV7-3; J gene: TRBJ2-1; clone size: few; CDR3 DNA: TGTGCCAGCAGCTTAGGGACAGGGGCTGGGAATGAGCAGTTCTTC; CDR3 protein: CASSLGTGAGNEQFF
D gene: NA; V gene: TRBV5-1; J gene: TRBJ2-7; clone size: few; CDR3 DNA: TGCGCCAGCAGCTTGGCCCTTAGCGGTACCTACGAGCAGTACTTC; CDR3 protein: CASSLALSGTYEQYF
D gene: TRBD1; V gene: TRBV7-2; J gene: TRBJ2-5; clone size: few; CDR3 DNA: TGTGCCAGCAGCTTTCTTGGACAGGGGGCTGAGACCCAGTACTTC; CDR3 protein: CASSFLGQGAETQYF
D gene: TRBD1; V gene: TRBV7-2; J gene: TRBJ2-1; clone size: NA; CDR3 DNA: TGTGCCAGCAGCCCCGGACAGGGGGGGTACAATGAGCAGTTCTTC; CDR3 protein: CASSPGQGGYNEQFF
D gene: TRBD2; V gene: TRBV2; J gene: TRBJ2-5; clone size: NA; CDR3 DNA: TGTGCCAGCACGCGGGGGGCTTTGGAGACCCAGTACTTC; CDR3 protein: CASTRGALETQYF
D gene: TRBD2; V gene: TRBV28; J gene: TRBJ2-5; clone size: once; CDR3 DNA: TGTGCCAGCAGTCCCGGGGCAGCGGGACAAGAGACCCAGTACTTC; CDR3 protein: CASSPGAAGQETQYF
D gene: TRBD1; V gene: TRBV7-9; J gene: TRBJ1-4; clone size: NA; CDR3 DNA: TGTGCCAACGACAGGGTTCAAGGAAAACTGTTTTTT; CDR3 protein: CANDRVQGKLFF
D gene: NA; V gene: TRBV7-2; J gene: TRBJ1-4; clone size: NA; CDR3 DNA: TGTGCCAGCAGCTTAAGTCGGGAGAGTAATGAAAAACTGTTTTTT; CDR3 protein: CASSLSRESNEKLFF
D gene: NA; V gene: TRBV4-1; J gene: TRBJ2-3; clone size: NA; CDR3 DNA: TGCGCCAGCAGCCAAGAACCCTCCACAGATACGCAGTATTTT; CDR3 protein: CASSQEPSTDTQYF
D gene: TRBD1; V gene: TRBV5-4; J gene: TRBJ2-5; clone size: few; CDR3 DNA: TGTGCCAGCAGCCCCGGGACAGACCAAGAGACCCAGTACTTC; CDR3 protein: CASSPGTDQETQYF
D gene: TRBD1; V gene: TRBV5-6; J gene: TRBJ1-2; clone size: once; CDR3 DNA: TGTGCCAGCAGCGCGGACAGGTTCTATGGCTACACCTTC; CDR3 protein: CASSADRFYGYTF
D gene: TRBD1; V gene: TRBV4-3; J gene: TRBJ1-2; clone size: NA; CDR3 DNA: TGCGCCAGCAGCCAGGGGACAGGGGATTATGGCTACACCTTC; CDR3 protein: CASSQGTGDYGYTF
D gene: NA; V gene: TRBV6-6; J gene: TRBJ1-2; clone size: once; CDR3 DNA: TGTGCCAGCAATCCGGAGGCAACGGGGCGCTACACCTTC; CDR3 protein: CASNPEATGRYTF
D gene: TRBD2; V gene: TRBV7-8; J gene: TRBJ2-1; clone size: few; CDR3 DNA: TGTGCCAGCAGCTTAGCGACTAGCGGGATCTACAATGAGCAGTTCTTC; CDR3 protein: CASSLATSGIYNEQFF
D gene: NA; V gene: TRBV11-2; J gene: TRBJ1-2; clone size: NA; CDR3 DNA: TGTGCCAGCAGCTTAGAATTGGGCAGGCTAGCTGGCTACACCTTC; CDR3 protein: CASSLELGRLAGYTF
D gene: NA; V gene: TRBV28; J gene: TRBJ2-1; clone size: NA; CDR3 DNA: TGTGCCAGCAGTCGAGCGGCCTCCTACAATGAGCAGTTCTTC; CDR3 protein: CASSRAASYNEQFF
D gene: TRBD2; V gene: TRBV5-4; J gene: TRBJ2-1; clone size: NA; CDR3 DNA: TGTGCCACTCTAGCGGGAGGGCCTGCTAATGAGCAGTTCTTC; CDR3 protein: CATLAGGPANEQFF
D gene: TRBD1; V gene: TRBV29-1; J gene: TRBJ1-1; clone size: few; CDR3 DNA: TGCAGCGTGGGACAGGGCGGCACTGAAGCTTTCTTT; CDR3 protein: CSVGQGGTEAFF
D gene: NA; V gene: TRBV5-1; J gene: TRBJ2-3; clone size: NA; CDR3 DNA: TGCGCCAGCAGCTCCCGTGCTGCAGATACGCAGTATTTT; CDR3 protein: CASSSRAADTQYF
D gene: NA; V gene: TRBV27; J gene: TRBJ2-1; clone size: few; CDR3 DNA: TGTGCCAGCAGTACCCCTAGCTTGCCTCGTGAGCAGTTCTTC; CDR3 protein: CASSTPSLPREQFF
D gene: NA; V gene: TRBV6-6; J gene: TRBJ1-1; clone size: NA; CDR3 DNA: TGTGCCAGCAGTTACACCGGGGGGAACACTGAAGCTTTCTTT; CDR3 protein: CASSYTGGNTEAFF
D gene: TRBD1; V gene: TRBV6-1; J gene: TRBJ1-2; clone size: NA; CDR3 DNA: TGTGCCAGCAGTGAAGGAGGCAGGGGGTATGGCTACACCTTC; CDR3 protein: CASSEGGRGYGYTF
D gene: TRBD2; V gene: TRBV4-3; J gene: TRBJ2-7; clone size: NA; CDR3 DNA: TGCGCCAGCAGCCAAGATTGGGCTAGCGGGAGGGAGCAGTACTTC; CDR3 protein: CASSQDWASGREQYF
D gene: NA; V gene: TRBV7-2; J gene: TRBJ2-7; clone size: few; CDR3 DNA: TGTGCCAGCAGCTTAAGGGACGACTACGAGCAGTACTTC; CDR3 protein: CASSLRDDYEQYF
D gene: NA; V gene: TRBV29-1; J gene: TRBJ1-4; clone size: NA; CDR3 DNA: TGCAGCGTTGACAGGGGAGAAAAACTGTTTTTT; CDR3 protein: CSVDRGEKLFF